The clone carrying this TCR beta chain has only a few counts. Its antigen is not known. The sample contains more than one DNA sequence encoding this CDR3. These data belong to a study of shared clonotypes between healthy human individuals. As for the study in general: CD4 naive and memory got three plates each, CD8 naive two, CD8 memory one.

General study findings and limits: Naive subsets generally exceeded memory subsets in estimated richness. Among donors, the sharing of clonotypes was expected to be influenced by sequencing depth.

V lost 4 bases and J lost 0; bases outside the gene matches: 4. The CDR3 length is 15 residues. The germline V gene has CDR1 SGHRS and CDR2 YFSETQ. Profiled with immunoSEQ multiplex PCR; TCRdb holds only in-frame clones, not every one. The table records 550,000 to 850,000 clones, approximately 79% of them present only once. This sequence was found in a woman in her thirties in good health. The rearrangement uses TRBV5-1 and TRBJ2-1; 7 positions agree with TRBD1. The sample comprised memory CD4+ T cells sorted from blood. Subset reported: CD45RA-negative fraction. CDR3 nucleotide sequence: TGCGCCAGCAGCCGGGACAGCCACTCCTACAATGAGCAGTTCTTC. Its protein is CASSRDSHSYNEQFF.